This TCR beta chain derives from a study of a mutant IDH1 vaccine in newly diagnosed glioma. Study information: Patients began vaccination 4-6 weeks after radiotherapy alone, or with temozolomide cycles. Patients' prior therapy spanned radiotherapy, temozolomide, or both; most underwent both. Of treated patients, around 62% were men and about 38% women, averaging around 42 years.

Germline CDR1 is SQVTM and CDR2 is ANQGSEA. CDR3 size: 13 residues. V lost 4 bases and J lost 0, with 6 bases in between. To note about this clone: Its cognate antigen is unknown.

Noted time point: week 23, last vaccination. Vaccinated patients received 300 ug of mutant IDH1 20-mer peptide per dose, with topical imiquimod. Donor diagnoses consisted of new WHO grade 3 or 4 IDH1-mutant, ATRX-lost astrocytomas. Sequenced by immunoSEQ multiplex PCR; TCRdb stores in-frame clones only, minus some. The sample yields around 54,000 clones, about 87% seen once. This sample comprised PBMCs, obtained from a glioma patient whose treatment included an IDH1 peptide vaccine. The sequence derives from a man aged 35-49 years with glioma. The chain has TRBV29-1 and TRBJ2-2, with unresolved D. CDR3 loop: CSVADTNTGELFF. The CDR3, as DNA: TGCAGCGTTGCTGACACGAACACCGGGGAGCTGTTTTTT.